This TCR beta chain was observed in a study of technical replicates of blood from a handful of donors (dated 2017 in TCRdb). As for this clone: No cognate antigen has been identified for it. One base away there is no much larger clone; base qualities are not given.

The library was obtained by the immunoSEQ multiplex PCR assay. The table was pulled from immuneACCESS by TCRdb, which kept in-frame rearrangements only. Such tables lose some clones; where checked, under half of the loss comes from unresolved V genes, and the rest has no known cause. Across this sample there are tens of thousands of clones, with approximately 94% seen only once. The ten largest clones take up 0.2% to 0.25% of the sample. V is cut by 0 bases and J by 6 bases, and the space between the germline ends is 21 bases. Measured from the cysteine to the phenylalanine, the CDR3 is 17 residues long. Only CDR3 DNA is held: 51 bases, read in frame from base 1. Based on the germline V gene, the CDR1 and CDR2 sequences are SGDLS and YYNGEE.

This sequence was found in a human donor in good health. The sequenced sample was T cells isolated from PBMCs. The rearranged segments are TRBV9 and TRBJ1-2; no D segment can be confidently identified. The CDR3 corresponds to CASSVVETASPVNGYTF. The nucleotides are TGTGCCAGCAGCGTAGTCGAGACGGCTAGCCCAGTAAATGGCTACACCTTC.